This T cell receptor (beta chain) was captured by sequencing in a study of early T cells in non-severe SARS-CoV-2 infection. Study-level background: From unsorted whole blood, bulk RNA was sequenced, and the chains remained unpaired.

Overall study findings and caveats: Sequences matched to VDJdb favored anti-spike CD8 responses, while private and CD4 specificities were missed.

This clonotype was observed many times. What it recognizes is unknown. The CDR3 is 10 residues long. From germline, CDR1 is DFQATT and CDR2 SNEGSKA (reference sequence). V was cut by 7 bases and J by 5 bases, with 8 bases left in between. cDNA molecules, individually, were tagged with unique molecular identifiers. TCRdb re-derived calls from the 5' RACE reads in MiXCR, one entry per CDR3 protein. In the table there are roughly 110,000 distinct CDR3 sequences, roughly 10% of which are singletons. The receptor was isolated from an adult who was a healthcare worker with PCR-confirmed SARS-CoV-2 infection or an uninfected control (not recorded which). This sequence joins TRBV20-1 and TRBJ2-5; D uncertain. Sequenced input: whole blood. DNA of the CDR3: TGCAGTGTCGGACGCGAGACCCAGTACTTC. Its translation: CSVGRETQYF.